This T cell receptor beta chain was identified during a study of CD8 T cells in ankylosing spondylitis. This clonotype was found many times. What it binds is not known. Study results and limitations: The clones that were linked to disease were reported to be significantly enriched in matched synovial fluid samples from ankylosing spondylitis patients. Ankylosing spondylitis blood appeared to be characterized by a TCR beta motif of fewer than ten highly homologous variants. Past research had described some motif variants in reactive arthritis synovial fluid and blood.

TCRdb reprocessed the 5' RACE reads with MiXCR, giving one entry per CDR3 protein. Seen here are several thousand distinct CDR3 sequences, around 2.3% observed once, and the top ten hold approximately 51%. The source is a male donor with ankylosing spondylitis or in good health (not recorded which). Sequenced sample: blood, either unsorted or a sorted T cell fraction (not recorded which).

The CDR3 DNA reads as TGTGCCAGCAGCCCCGAGGGGGTTAGCACAGATACGCAGTATTTT. Its protein product is CASSPEGVSTDTQYF. V gene TRBV9 combines with J gene TRBJ2-3; a possible D gene is TRBD1 (6 bases). Germline CDR1 reads SGDLS; CDR2 reads YYNGEE. V was pared by 4 bases and J by 0 bases, with 12 bases between. The CDR3 totals 15 residues.